The rows below give T cell receptor beta chains drawn from one sample of a study of yellow fever vaccine responses in identical twins. TCRdb ran MiXCR on the RT-PCR reads and lists one entry per CDR3 protein. The sample shows some 2,900 distinct CDR3 sequences, roughly 87% of them seen only once. Sequenced material: T cells from blood (PBMCs), unsorted or a sorted subset (not recorded which), taken before or after yellow fever vaccination (not recorded which). The source is a woman between 18 and 30 years old who received the yellow fever vaccine. The CDR3 runs from the conserved cysteine through the conserved F or W. The D gene is left open where the match is weak. A row's size may be missing; if present it is once, few, many or a size class.

d_call: -; clone_size: -; v_call: TRBV11-2; j_call: TRBJ2-7; cdr3_nt: TGTGCCAGCAGCTTAGGATTCGAGCAGTACTTC; cdr3_aa: CASSLGFEQYF
d_call: TRBD1; clone_size: -; v_call: TRBV7-6; j_call: TRBJ2-5; cdr3_nt: TGTGCCAGCAGCTTATCGTTTGGAGGACAGGGTGAGACCCAGTACTTC; cdr3_aa: CASSLSFGGQGETQYF
d_call: TRBD1; clone_size: -; v_call: TRBV10-1; j_call: TRBJ1-1; cdr3_nt: TGCGCCAGCAGTGAACCGACAGGGCACGCAGCTGAAGCTTTCTTT; cdr3_aa: CASSEPTGHAAEAFF
d_call: -; clone_size: -; v_call: TRBV12-3/TRBV12-4; j_call: TRBJ2-3; cdr3_nt: TGTGCCAGCAGTTTAAACAGGGTCGCAGATACGCAGTATTTT; cdr3_aa: CASSLNRVADTQYF
d_call: -; clone_size: -; v_call: TRBV2; j_call: TRBJ1-5; cdr3_nt: TGTGCCAGCAGGGCAGGGGATTATGGGCCCCAGCATTTT; cdr3_aa: CASRAGDYGPQHF
d_call: -; clone_size: -; v_call: TRBV7-9; j_call: TRBJ2-3; cdr3_nt: TGTGCCAGCAGCTTAGGCACAGATACGCAGTATTTT; cdr3_aa: CASSLGTDTQYF
d_call: -; clone_size: -; v_call: TRBV11-3; j_call: TRBJ2-2; cdr3_nt: TGTGCCAGCAGCTCGATCCTCCAGGACGGAACCGGGGAGCTGTTTTTT; cdr3_aa: CASSSILQDGTGELFF
d_call: TRBD1; clone_size: -; v_call: TRBV11-3; j_call: TRBJ2-1; cdr3_nt: TGTGCCAGCAGCCGAAATGTACAGGGGAAGAATGAGCAGTTCTTC; cdr3_aa: CASSRNVQGKNEQFF
d_call: -; clone_size: -; v_call: TRBV4-1; j_call: TRBJ1-2; cdr3_nt: TGCGCCAGCAGCCAAGTCGGCCAGGGGCTGGTCTATGGCTACACCTTC; cdr3_aa: CASSQVGQGLVYGYTF
d_call: TRBD2; clone_size: -; v_call: TRBV12-3/TRBV12-4; j_call: TRBJ2-2; cdr3_nt: TGTGCCAGCAGTTATAGCGGGGGCAGAACCGGGGAGCTGTTTTTT; cdr3_aa: CASSYSGGRTGELFF
d_call: -; clone_size: once; v_call: TRBV5-5; j_call: TRBJ2-7; cdr3_nt: TGTGCCAGCAGCCTAGGTCCGGTCTACTACGAGCAGTACTTC; cdr3_aa: CASSLGPVYYEQYF
d_call: TRBD2; clone_size: -; v_call: TRBV2; j_call: TRBJ2-7; cdr3_nt: TGTGCCAGCAGTGCCACTAGCGCCCACGAGCAGTACTTC; cdr3_aa: CASSATSAHEQYF
d_call: -; clone_size: -; v_call: TRBV5-1; j_call: TRBJ1-5; cdr3_nt: TGCGCCAGCAGCTTGTACCGAAATGGGCCCCAGCATTTT; cdr3_aa: CASSLYRNGPQHF
d_call: -; clone_size: few; v_call: TRBV3-1; j_call: TRBJ2-7; cdr3_nt: TGTGCCAGCAGCCAAGGAAAAGGGACACTCTCCTACGAGCAGTACTTC; cdr3_aa: CASSQGKGTLSYEQYF
d_call: TRBD2; clone_size: -; v_call: TRBV11-2; j_call: TRBJ2-3; cdr3_nt: TGTGCCAGCAGCTTTTCTAGCGGTGGCACAGATACGCAGTATTTT; cdr3_aa: CASSFSSGGTDTQYF
d_call: TRBD1; clone_size: -; v_call: TRBV29-1; j_call: TRBJ1-3; cdr3_nt: TGCAGCGTTACCACGGGACAGGGCCCCGCTGGAAACACCATATATTTT; cdr3_aa: CSVTTGQGPAGNTIYF
d_call: TRBD1; clone_size: -; v_call: TRBV18; j_call: TRBJ2-1; cdr3_nt: TGTGCCAGCTCGCAAAGACAGGGGGCACCCAATGAGCAGTTCTTC; cdr3_aa: CASSQRQGAPNEQFF
d_call: -; clone_size: -; v_call: TRBV5-1; j_call: TRBJ2-2; cdr3_nt: TGCGCCAGCAGCTTTTCCGGGATTAACACCGGGGAGCTGTTTTTT; cdr3_aa: CASSFSGINTGELFF
d_call: -; clone_size: -; v_call: TRBV2; j_call: TRBJ2-1; cdr3_nt: TGTGCCATCCCTGGGGCGGAAGGGGATGAGCAGTTCTTC; cdr3_aa: CAIPGAEGDEQFF
d_call: -; clone_size: -; v_call: TRBV20-1; j_call: TRBJ2-1; cdr3_nt: TGCAGTGCGATAGCTGGTGAGCAGTTCTTC; cdr3_aa: CSAIAGEQFF
d_call: TRBD1; clone_size: -; v_call: TRBV19; j_call: TRBJ2-5; cdr3_nt: TGTGCCAGTTCGGACAGGCAAGAGACCCAGTACTTC; cdr3_aa: CASSDRQETQYF
d_call: -; clone_size: few; v_call: TRBV6-1; j_call: TRBJ1-6; cdr3_nt: TGTGCCAGCCGGTCGGCCCATAATTCACCCCTCCACTTT; cdr3_aa: CASRSAHNSPLHF
d_call: TRBD1; clone_size: -; v_call: TRBV29-1; j_call: TRBJ2-7; cdr3_nt: TGCAGCGCCGGGACAGGTCCCCTCGACGAGCAGTACTTC; cdr3_aa: CSAGTGPLDEQYF
d_call: -; clone_size: few; v_call: TRBV14; j_call: TRBJ2-7; cdr3_nt: TGTGCCAGCAGCCAAGATCTCAGGGATCGGCAGTACTTC; cdr3_aa: CASSQDLRDRQYF
d_call: TRBD1; clone_size: few; v_call: TRBV7-9; j_call: TRBJ1-6; cdr3_nt: TGTGCCAGCAGCTTAGGCGCAGGGGGCCGCAATTCACCCCTCCACTTT; cdr3_aa: CASSLGAGGRNSPLHF
d_call: -; clone_size: once; v_call: TRBV11-3; j_call: TRBJ2-1; cdr3_nt: TGTGCCAGCAGCTTGCAGGAGGACAATGAGCAGTTCTTC; cdr3_aa: CASSLQEDNEQFF
d_call: -; clone_size: -; v_call: TRBV11-1; j_call: TRBJ2-1; cdr3_nt: TGTGCCAGCAGCTTACAATCCTTTCAGGGAAATGAGCAGTTCTTC; cdr3_aa: CASSLQSFQGNEQFF
d_call: -; clone_size: -; v_call: TRBV27; j_call: TRBJ2-7; cdr3_nt: TGTGCCAGCGGTTTCTACGAGCAGTACTTC; cdr3_aa: CASGFYEQYF
d_call: -; clone_size: -; v_call: TRBV2; j_call: TRBJ2-1; cdr3_nt: TGTGCCAGCCGGGACTCTTCCTACAATGAGCAGTTCTTC; cdr3_aa: CASRDSSYNEQFF
d_call: TRBD1; clone_size: -; v_call: TRBV4-1; j_call: TRBJ2-7; cdr3_nt: TGCGCCAGCAGCCAAATGACAGGGACAACCTACGAGCAGTACTTC; cdr3_aa: CASSQMTGTTYEQYF
d_call: TRBD1; clone_size: -; v_call: TRBV7-3; j_call: TRBJ2-5; cdr3_nt: TGTGCCAGCAGCATTCTACAGGGGATCCAAGAGACCCAGTACTTC; cdr3_aa: CASSILQGIQETQYF
d_call: TRBD1; clone_size: -; v_call: TRBV29-1; j_call: TRBJ1-1; cdr3_nt: TGCAGCGTCTCCCGGGACAGGGTCACTGAAGCTTTCTTT; cdr3_aa: CSVSRDRVTEAFF
d_call: -; clone_size: -; v_call: TRBV28; j_call: TRBJ1-5; cdr3_nt: TGTGCCAGCAGTTTTTTAGGGAGCAATCAGCCCCAGCATTTT; cdr3_aa: CASSFLGSNQPQHF
d_call: TRBD2; clone_size: -; v_call: TRBV5-6; j_call: TRBJ2-1; cdr3_nt: TGTGCCAGCAGCCTTAGCGGGGGGATCTTCTACAATGAGCAGTTCTTC; cdr3_aa: CASSLSGGIFYNEQFF
d_call: TRBD2; clone_size: -; v_call: TRBV11-3; j_call: TRBJ2-1; cdr3_nt: TGTGCCAGCAGCCCCTGGACTAGCGGTCCCTCGGAGCAGTTCTTC; cdr3_aa: CASSPWTSGPSEQFF
d_call: TRBD2; clone_size: few; v_call: TRBV4-3; j_call: TRBJ2-7; cdr3_nt: TGCGCCAGCAGCCAGTTTCTAGCGGGAGGTAGTCACGAGCAGTACTTC; cdr3_aa: CASSQFLAGGSHEQYF
d_call: TRBD1; clone_size: -; v_call: TRBV19; j_call: TRBJ2-7; cdr3_nt: TGTGCCAGTACCGGACAGGGGGCGGTTGAGCAGTACTTC; cdr3_aa: CASTGQGAVEQYF
d_call: -; clone_size: -; v_call: TRBV29-1; j_call: TRBJ2-1; cdr3_nt: TGCAGCGTTGTGGGGACCGATTGGGGTAATGAGCAGTTCTTC; cdr3_aa: CSVVGTDWGNEQFF
d_call: TRBD2; clone_size: -; v_call: TRBV18; j_call: TRBJ2-1; cdr3_nt: TGTGCCAGCTCACCTTCCCTGGGTGCGGGAGGTGAGCAGTTCTTC; cdr3_aa: CASSPSLGAGGEQFF
d_call: -; clone_size: -; v_call: TRBV5-1; j_call: TRBJ2-5; cdr3_nt: TGCGCCAGCAGCAGCCCGTTCAGGGGGGGAGAGACCCAGTACTTC; cdr3_aa: CASSSPFRGGETQYF
d_call: -; clone_size: once; v_call: TRBV7-3; j_call: TRBJ2-7; cdr3_nt: TGTGCCAGCAGCTTAATGCCCCGGACAGAACACGAGCAGTACTTC; cdr3_aa: CASSLMPRTEHEQYF
d_call: TRBD2; clone_size: -; v_call: TRBV20-1; j_call: TRBJ2-1; cdr3_nt: TGCAGTGCTAGAGACCCGACTAGCGGGAGGGCGTCTAGGGATGAGCAGTTCTTC; cdr3_aa: CSARDPTSGRASRDEQFF
d_call: -; clone_size: -; v_call: TRBV12-3/TRBV12-4; j_call: TRBJ1-5; cdr3_nt: TGTGCCAGCACTACGGGGGGACTGGGCAATCAGCCCCAGCATTTT; cdr3_aa: CASTTGGLGNQPQHF
d_call: -; clone_size: -; v_call: TRBV11-2; j_call: TRBJ2-5; cdr3_nt: TGTGCCAGCAGCTTAGATCCCGGATCCCAAGAGACCCAGTACTTC; cdr3_aa: CASSLDPGSQETQYF
d_call: -; clone_size: -; v_call: TRBV12-3/TRBV12-4; j_call: TRBJ2-7; cdr3_nt: TGTGCCAGCAGTTTAGCCGGTCAGTACGAGCAGTACTTC; cdr3_aa: CASSLAGQYEQYF
d_call: -; clone_size: -; v_call: TRBV18; j_call: TRBJ1-6; cdr3_nt: TGTGCCAGCTCACCACGCGAGGCCTCCTATAATTCACCCCTCCACTTT; cdr3_aa: CASSPREASYNSPLHF
d_call: -; clone_size: -; v_call: TRBV20-1; j_call: TRBJ1-1; cdr3_nt: TGCAGTGCGTACAGGGACACAGACACTGAAGCTTTCTTT; cdr3_aa: CSAYRDTDTEAFF
d_call: -; clone_size: -; v_call: TRBV18; j_call: TRBJ2-3; cdr3_nt: TGTGCCAGCTCACAGGAGACAGGGCGGGGTCCGCAGTATTTT; cdr3_aa: CASSQETGRGPQYF
d_call: TRBD2; clone_size: -; v_call: TRBV4-2; j_call: TRBJ2-5; cdr3_nt: TGTGCCAGCAGCCGTAGCGGGGGGGGCCAAGAGACCCAGTACTTC; cdr3_aa: CASSRSGGGQETQYF
d_call: -; clone_size: once; v_call: TRBV7-1; j_call: TRBJ1-5; cdr3_nt: TGTGCCAGCAGCTCGGGCCCAAACGGGCAGCCCCAGCATTTT; cdr3_aa: CASSSGPNGQPQHF
d_call: -; clone_size: -; v_call: TRBV15; j_call: TRBJ1-5; cdr3_nt: TGTGCCACCAGCAGAGATTCGGATCAGCCCCAGCATTTT; cdr3_aa: CATSRDSDQPQHF
d_call: -; clone_size: -; v_call: TRBV4-3; j_call: TRBJ2-7; cdr3_nt: TGCGCCAGCAGCCAAGATCTAAATTCGAATGGGGGGAGAGCCTACGAGCAGTACTTC; cdr3_aa: CASSQDLNSNGGRAYEQYF
d_call: -; clone_size: -; v_call: TRBV18; j_call: TRBJ2-1; cdr3_nt: TGTGCCAGCTCACCACCTTCCTACAATGAGCAGTTCTTC; cdr3_aa: CASSPPSYNEQFF
d_call: -; clone_size: once; v_call: TRBV12-3/TRBV12-4; j_call: TRBJ2-2; cdr3_nt: TGTGCCAGCAGTGGGGGGTACACCGGGGAGCTGTTTTTT; cdr3_aa: CASSGGYTGELFF
d_call: TRBD1; clone_size: -; v_call: TRBV29-1; j_call: TRBJ1-1; cdr3_nt: TGCAGCGCTTGGGACAGGGGGGAAACTGAAGCTTTCTTT; cdr3_aa: CSAWDRGETEAFF
d_call: -; clone_size: -; v_call: TRBV5-5; j_call: TRBJ2-3; cdr3_nt: TGTGCCAGCAGCCCCGGGACCATCCACACAGATACGCAGTATTTT; cdr3_aa: CASSPGTIHTDTQYF
d_call: -; clone_size: -; v_call: TRBV4-3; j_call: TRBJ2-5; cdr3_nt: TGCGCCAGCAGCCAAGAGCCCATGGTCGGGACCCAGTACTTC; cdr3_aa: CASSQEPMVGTQYF
d_call: TRBD2; clone_size: -; v_call: TRBV7-6; j_call: TRBJ2-1; cdr3_nt: TGTGCCAGCAGCCTCCAACTAGCGGGGGGGCGCAATGAGCAGTTCTTC; cdr3_aa: CASSLQLAGGRNEQFF